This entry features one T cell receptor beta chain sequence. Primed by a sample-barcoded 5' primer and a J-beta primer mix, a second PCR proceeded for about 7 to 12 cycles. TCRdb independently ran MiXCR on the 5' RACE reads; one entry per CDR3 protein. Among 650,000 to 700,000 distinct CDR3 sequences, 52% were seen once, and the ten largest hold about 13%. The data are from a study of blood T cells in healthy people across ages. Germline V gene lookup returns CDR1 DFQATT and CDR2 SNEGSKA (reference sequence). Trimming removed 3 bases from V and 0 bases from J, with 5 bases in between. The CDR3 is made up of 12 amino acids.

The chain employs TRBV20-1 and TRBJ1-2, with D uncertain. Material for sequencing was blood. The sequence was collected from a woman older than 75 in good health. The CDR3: CSASTANYGYTF. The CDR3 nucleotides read TGCAGTGCTAGTACAGCTAACTATGGCTACACCTTC.